The 4 T cell receptor beta chains given below trace back to one sample, sequenced in a study of OX40 agonist ivuxolimab in advanced cancers. TCRdb keeps only in-frame clones here, not all; method: immunoSEQ multiplex PCR. Among 98,000 or so clones listed, 89% were seen once. Sequencing was performed on CD4+ or CD8+ T cells sorted from blood, taken in a trial of the OX40 agonist ivuxolimab. The source of these receptors is an adult with an advanced solid tumor such as melanoma, head and neck, liver or kidney cancer.

V gene TRBV19 combines with J gene TRBJ2-7; 7 nucleotides match TRBD1. The germline CDR1 and CDR2 sequences are LNHDA and SQIVND (reference sequence). This CDR3 is 14 amino acids long. J was trimmed by 2 bases and V by 4 bases; bases with no gene match: 5. The CDR3 protein is CASSTDRDAYEQYF. The CDR3 nucleotides read TGTGCCAGTAGTACAGACAGGGACGCCTACGAGCAGTACTTC.

This chain uses TRBV6-1 with TRBJ1-5; 9 nucleotides align to TRBD1. Germline values: CDR1 MNHNS, CDR2 SASEGT. The ends lost 1 base at V and 8 bases at J; junction bases unmatched: 9. This CDR3 has 16 residues. CDR3 nucleotide sequence: TGTGCCAGCAGTGAAGTTGGGACAGGGAATATCGAGCCCCAGCATTTT. This sequence encodes CASSEVGTGNIEPQHF.

The chain recombines TRBV7-2 with TRBJ1-1; 7 nucleotides match TRBD1. V dropped 5 bases and J dropped 3; count of bases not matched to a gene: 9. The CDR3 is 15 residues long. Germline V gene sequence: CDR1 SGHTA, CDR2 FQGNSA. The CDR3 DNA sequence: TGTGCCAGCAGCCGTTGGCAGGGGGTGGACACTGAAGCTTTCTTT. Its protein product is CASSRWQGVDTEAFF.

The rearrangement joins TRBV6-1 to TRBJ1-5; TRBD1 is a possible D gene (6 bases). The V gene lost 7 bases and the J gene lost 3 bases, with 13 bases spanning the gap. Per the germline V gene, CDR1 is MNHNS and CDR2 is SASEGT. This CDR3 comprises 14 residues. The DNA for the CDR3 is TGTGCCAGCACTATAAGACAGGACAATCAGCCCCAGCATTTT. Encoded protein: CASTIRQDNQPQHF.